Described below is a single T cell receptor (beta chain) sequence and its context. This clonotype was detected only a few times. Its recognized antigen is unknown. No base-level quality is on record; no much larger clone is a single base apart. This sample was taken from a study of identical twins (dated by TCRdb to 2016 to 2017). The study in broad terms: The study deep-sequenced TCR alpha and beta repertoires from monozygotic twins, unrelated adults of various ages and cord blood to test whether fetal clonotypes persist. Replicate twin experiments were performed at different times using different library preparation protocols to rule out contamination.

Results and caveats for the whole study, not just this receptor: Conclusions relied on cross-sectional statistical analysis, since the same donors could not be followed over many years. In beta out-of-frame sequences, excess twin sharing was weaker, because having fewer shared sequences lowered the signal-to-noise ratio. Compared with coincidental sharing between unrelated individuals, out-of-frame TCR alpha sequences shared between twins had an excess of sequences with low generation probability. Abundant cord blood beta clonotypes carried fewer insertions; young adult naive repertoires showed a weaker similar trend, while memory repertoires showed none. Zero-insertion analyses could be partly confounded by invariant T cells such as MAIT and iNKT, though diverse VJ usage argued against such confounding for most clonotypes. Recombination models systematically underestimated out-of-frame TCR alpha sharing in monozygotic twins but agreed with sharing between unrelated individuals.

The library was obtained by 5' RACE. TCRdb names Illumina HiSeq 2000 as the instrument used. Template switching added a universal primer binding site, and the final cDNA carried a unique molecular identifier that allowed TCR cDNA molecules to be counted accurately. Specific primers in the conserved constant-segment region were used to synthesize first-strand cDNA for TCR alpha and beta chains. To control for contamination, every cDNA library was double barcoded, receiving both a SMART-Mk sample barcode and Illumina barcodes. TruSeq adapter sequences along with Illumina sample barcodes were introduced in two successive PCR steps. Sequencing of the TCR alpha and beta cDNA libraries was done on the Illumina HiSeq platform using custom primers. The paper's processing steps were these. MiGEC was used to process raw reads and extract unique molecular identifiers, and MiXCR was used to find CDR3 positions. Recombination models were inferred per individual with the repgenHMM and IGoR tools using an EM algorithm. The analysis of shared clonotypes was done with the tcR package in R, with sharing normalized by the product of cloneset sizes. To study raw recombination without the effects of thymic and clonal selection, out-of-frame nonproductive sequences were analyzed. Using fastp at Q25 and MiXCR, TCRdb reprocessed the public reads and kept productive beta chains. Under each unique CDR3 protein, matching rows form one entry showing the most common genes and DNA. These V and J calls originate from TCRdb's pipeline instead of the authors' own analysis. The sample table holds about 200,000 distinct CDR3 sequences, of which around 10% were seen once. The top ten constitute about 5.5% of the sample.

All donors were healthy Caucasians. Miltenyi CD45RO+ enrichment and human naive T-cell isolation kits were used to isolate memory (CD45RO+) and naive T cells from PBMC. Sequencing used memory (CD45RO+) T cells sorted from blood. The cell subset or site label, read with the paper, signifies: CD45RO+ enriched T cells. The receptor was isolated from a woman younger than 35 in good health.

The nucleotide sequence is given as TGTGCCAGCAGCCAAGCGAGGGCCAGGGGCAATGAGCAGTTCTTC. Its translation is CASSQARARGNEQFF. This chain joins TRBV3-1 to TRBJ2-1, and TRBD1 may be the D gene, going by 6 matching bases. The CDR3 spans 15 residues, from the cysteine through the phenylalanine. The retained sequence is limited to the CDR3, 45 bases, with the frame set at the first base. Sequences LGHDT (CDR1) and YNNKEL (CDR2) are obtained from the germline V gene (reference sequence). The V and J ends are trimmed by 1 base and 6 bases, leaving 13 bases between them.